This T cell receptor (beta chain) was observed in a study of cytomegalovirus exposure and HLA in healthy donors. PCR involved 60 Vbeta and 13 Jbeta primers. Profiled with immunoSEQ multiplex PCR; TCRdb holds only in-frame clones, not every one. This table holds 130,000 to 150,000 clones, about 80% found once. CDR3 length: 17 amino acids. The V gene end was trimmed by 0 bases and the J gene end by 0 bases; junction bases not matched to a gene: 3. The germline V gene has CDR1 LGHNA and CDR2 YNFKEQ. The chain has TRBV4-2 and TRBJ2-1; TRBD2 matches 9 bases. The sequence derives from a man in his forties or fifties in good health and CMV-seronegative. Sequenced material: PBMCs. The CDR3 DNA follows: TGTGCCAGCAGCCAAGACGGAGCGGGGGGCTCCTACAATGAGCAGTTCTTC. This gives the protein CASSQDGAGGSYNEQFF.